This T cell receptor (beta chain) came from a study of T cell responses to AZD1222 COVID-19 vaccine. General observations from the study: An increase in Spike-specific TCR breadth and depth was observed after two AZD1222 doses. Clonal diversity may have been underestimated, and the donors were mostly white British, with more females than males. The repertoires were collected only after the peak T cell response.

Concerning this clone itself: Its antigen is still unknown.

The CDR3 loop spans 16 amino acids. V was clipped by 2 bases and J by 13 bases, with 24 bases between them. CDR1 and CDR2 (germline): LGHNT, FRNRAP. TCRdb's copy holds only in-frame clones and misses some; the assay was immunoSEQ multiplex PCR. The sample records 100,000 to 150,000 clones, more than 70% being singletons. The clonotype was recovered from an adult in good health. The sequenced sample was peripheral blood, obtained on day 0 of AZD1222 vaccination. V and J are TRBV12-5 and TRBJ2-4; the D is unclear. The CDR3, as DNA: TGTGCTAGTGGTTTGCCGACCGCCGATACCATTGATAGCCAGTACTTC. This translates into CASGLPTADTIDSQYF.